This T cell receptor (beta chain) is from a study of T cell repertoires in cytomegalovirus infection. Overall study context: Indicated by public TCR beta signatures were CMV infection and matching HLA type.

TCRdb re-derived calls from the reads in MiXCR, one entry per CDR3 protein. This sample carries tens of thousands of distinct CDR3 sequences, about 45% of them seen once, and the ten largest clones take 85% to 95%. The CDR3 has 13 residues. With 5 bases removed from V and 7 bases from J, the gap between germline ends came to 15 bases. Germline-derived CDR1 and CDR2 are SGHAT and FQNNGV. There are a few counts of this clonotype. The target antigen is unknown. This sequence originates from a human donor in good health (CMV status not recorded). Some clones in this sample may be carry-over from other donors' samples. The starting material was CD8+ T cells from cultured PBMCs, obtained from culture after CMV antigen stimulation. V usage is TRBV11-2 and J usage is TRBJ2-7, with D tentatively TRBD1 or TRBD2 (6 bases each). In DNA form, the CDR3 reads TGTGCCAGCAGCATAGGGGGGTCCGTGGAGCAGTACTTC. It specifies CASSIGGSVEQYF.